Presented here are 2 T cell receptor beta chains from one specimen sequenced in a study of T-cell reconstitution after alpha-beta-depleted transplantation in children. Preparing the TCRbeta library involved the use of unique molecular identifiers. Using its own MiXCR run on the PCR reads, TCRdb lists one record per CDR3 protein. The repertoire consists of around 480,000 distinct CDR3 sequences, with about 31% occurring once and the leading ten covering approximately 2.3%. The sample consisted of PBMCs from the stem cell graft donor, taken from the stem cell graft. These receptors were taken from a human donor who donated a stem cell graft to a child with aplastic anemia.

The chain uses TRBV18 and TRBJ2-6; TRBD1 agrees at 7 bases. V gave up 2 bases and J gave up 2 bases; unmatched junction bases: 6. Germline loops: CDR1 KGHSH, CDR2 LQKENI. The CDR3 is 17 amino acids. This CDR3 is CASSPRQGNPGANVLTF. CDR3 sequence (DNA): TGTGCCAGCTCACCAAGACAGGGAAACCCTGGGGCCAACGTCCTGACTTTC.

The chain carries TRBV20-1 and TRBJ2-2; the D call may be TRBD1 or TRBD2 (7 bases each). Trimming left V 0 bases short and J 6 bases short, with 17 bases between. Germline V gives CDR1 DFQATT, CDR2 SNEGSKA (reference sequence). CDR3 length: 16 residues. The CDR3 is CSARDSAQGGAGELFF. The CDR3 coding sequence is TGCAGTGCTAGAGATTCCGCGCAGGGGGGGGCCGGGGAGCTGTTTTTT.